The rows below give T cell receptor beta chains drawn from one sample of a study of cytomegalovirus exposure and HLA in healthy donors. Generated by immunoSEQ multiplex PCR, the TCRdb table keeps only in-frame clones and is missing some. The sample records fewer than 250,000 clones, around 83% being singletons. The specimen sequenced was PBMCs. These receptors were collected from a woman aged 40 to 49 in good health and CMV-seronegative. Each CDR3 is given with its conserved first and last residue. Each record gives: CDR3 protein, CDR3 DNA, V gene, D gene, CDR3 length, clone size, J gene. D genes are given only for firm matches. Clone size, where shown, is once, few, many, or a class for clones that have expanded.

CDR3aa: CASSWGGGRPNEQFF
CDR3nt: TGTGCCAGCAGCTGGGGGGGCGGGAGGCCCAATGAGCAGTTCTTC
v_gene: TRBV6-5
d_gene: TRBD2
len: 15
abundance: -
j_gene: TRBJ2-1

CDR3aa: CASSLVAGGSHEQFF
CDR3nt: TGTGCCAGCAGCTTAGTAGCGGGAGGGTCCCATGAGCAGTTCTTC
v_gene: TRBV11-3
d_gene: TRBD2
len: 15
abundance: -
j_gene: TRBJ2-1

CDR3aa: CAWTVGGAETNYGYTF
CDR3nt: TGTGCCTGGACAGTAGGGGGGGCTGAGACTAACTATGGCTACACCTTC
v_gene: TRBV30
d_gene: -
len: 16
abundance: -
j_gene: TRBJ1-2

CDR3aa: CASSSDRVWDQETQYF
CDR3nt: TGTGCCAGCAGCTCAGACAGGGTGTGGGACCAAGAGACCCAGTACTTC
v_gene: TRBV9
d_gene: TRBD1
len: 16
abundance: few
j_gene: TRBJ2-5

CDR3aa: CASSPDRGSYEQYF
CDR3nt: TGTGCCAGCAGCCCCGACAGGGGAAGTTACGAGCAGTACTTC
v_gene: TRBV7-7
d_gene: TRBD1
len: 14
abundance: -
j_gene: TRBJ2-7

CDR3aa: CASQPGLSEQYF
CDR3nt: TGTGCCAGCCAGCCAGGGTTGTCCGAGCAGTACTTC
v_gene: TRBV25-1
d_gene: -
len: 12
abundance: few
j_gene: TRBJ2-7

CDR3aa: CASSLSSRTGTYEQYF
CDR3nt: TGTGCCAGCAGTTTATCGAGCCGGACAGGGACCTACGAGCAGTACTTC
v_gene: TRBV27
d_gene: TRBD1
len: 16
abundance: -
j_gene: TRBJ2-7

CDR3aa: CASSGQVISPLHF
CDR3nt: TGTGCCAGCAGTGGCCAGGTTATTTCACCCCTCCACTTT
v_gene: TRBV25-1
d_gene: -
len: 13
abundance: -
j_gene: TRBJ1-6

CDR3aa: CASSVAPGQGEKLFF
CDR3nt: TGTGCCAGCAGCGTAGCTCCGGGACAGGGTGAAAAACTGTTTTTT
v_gene: TRBV9
d_gene: TRBD1
len: 15
abundance: -
j_gene: TRBJ1-4

CDR3aa: CASSARGYEQYF
CDR3nt: TGTGCCAGCAGCGCCAGGGGGTACGAGCAGTACTTC
v_gene: TRBV5-6
d_gene: TRBD1
len: 12
abundance: -
j_gene: TRBJ2-7

CDR3aa: CSVERTAGNTIYF
CDR3nt: TGCAGCGTTGAACGGACAGCCGGAAACACCATATATTTT
v_gene: TRBV29-1
d_gene: -
len: 13
abundance: -
j_gene: TRBJ1-3

CDR3aa: CASSQATLTNTEAFF
CDR3nt: TGCGCCAGCAGCCAGGCGACATTAACGAACACTGAAGCTTTCTTT
v_gene: TRBV4-3
d_gene: -
len: 15
abundance: -
j_gene: TRBJ1-1

CDR3aa: CASSVVTGPINTGELFF
CDR3nt: TGTGCCAGCAGCGTAGTGACAGGGCCTATAAACACCGGGGAGCTGTTTTTT
v_gene: TRBV9
d_gene: TRBD1
len: 17
abundance: -
j_gene: TRBJ2-2

CDR3aa: CASRRLAQETQYF
CDR3nt: TGTGCCAGCAGAAGACTAGCACAAGAGACCCAGTACTTC
v_gene: TRBV2
d_gene: TRBD2
len: 13
abundance: -
j_gene: TRBJ2-5

CDR3aa: CASSDRPGGEQFF
CDR3nt: TGTGCCAGCAGTGACCGCCCGGGGGGTGAGCAGTTCTTC
v_gene: TRBV2
d_gene: TRBD2
len: 13
abundance: once
j_gene: TRBJ2-1

CDR3aa: CASSERTGARHTEAFF
CDR3nt: TGCGCCAGCAGTGAGAGGACAGGAGCACGGCACACTGAAGCTTTCTTT
v_gene: TRBV10-2
d_gene: TRBD1
len: 16
abundance: few
j_gene: TRBJ1-1

CDR3aa: CASSHQGPYNEQFF
CDR3nt: TGTGCCAGCAGCCACCAGGGCCCCTACAATGAGCAGTTCTTC
v_gene: TRBV14
d_gene: -
len: 14
abundance: -
j_gene: TRBJ2-1

CDR3aa: CASSSPDRKLYNEQFF
CDR3nt: TGTGCCAGCAGCTCCCCAGACAGAAAACTCTACAATGAGCAGTTCTTC
v_gene: TRBV7-8
d_gene: -
len: 16
abundance: -
j_gene: TRBJ2-1

CDR3aa: CATSRGLAADTQYF
CDR3nt: TGTGCCACCAGCAGAGGGCTAGCGGCAGATACGCAGTATTTT
v_gene: TRBV15
d_gene: TRBD2
len: 14
abundance: once
j_gene: TRBJ2-3

CDR3aa: CAISDGEQFF
CDR3nt: TGTGCCATCAGTGACGGTGAGCAGTTCTTC
v_gene: TRBV10-3
d_gene: -
len: 10
abundance: -
j_gene: TRBJ2-1

CDR3aa: CASSITGTSNTGELFF
CDR3nt: TGTGCCAGTAGTATCACCGGGACTTCGAACACCGGGGAGCTGTTTTTT
v_gene: TRBV19
d_gene: -
len: 16
abundance: -
j_gene: TRBJ2-2

CDR3aa: CASSLGGSWETQYF
CDR3nt: TGTGCCAGCAGCTTAGGAGGCTCGTGGGAGACCCAGTACTTC
v_gene: TRBV7-9
d_gene: -
len: 14
abundance: -
j_gene: TRBJ2-5